A single sample gave rise to the 15 T cell receptor beta chains below, sequenced in a study of CD8+ T cells in alopecia areata. Extracted RNA was reverse transcribed into cDNA, the sequencing template. Sequenced by immunoSEQ multiplex PCR; TCRdb stores in-frame clones only, minus some. The top ten hold 14% to 15% of the sample, which has roughly 170,000 clones, around 60% seen once. The sequenced sample was CD4+ T cells sorted from blood, obtained at week 0. These receptors were taken from a human donor with alopecia areata.

V is TRBV5-1 and J is TRBJ2-5; 11 nucleotides align to TRBD2. The CDR3 extends over 16 amino acids. The V segment lost 4 bases and the J segment 1 base; nucleotides outside the gene matches: 6. Germline CDR1 is SGHRS and CDR2 is YFSETQ. The CDR3 coding sequence is TGCGCCAGCAGCACCCCGACTAGCGGGGCCCAAGAGACCCAGTACTTC. Its translation: CASSTPTSGAQETQYF. Full variable domain (remainder filled in from reference TRBV5-1 and TRBJ2-5): KAGVTQTPRYLIKTRGQQVTLSCSPISGHRSVSWYQQTPGQGLQFLFEYFSETQRNKGNFPGRFSGRQFSNSRSEMNVSTLELGDSALYLCASSTPTSGAQETQYFGPGTRLLVL.

The chain uses TRBV6-5 and TRBJ2-7; possible D gene TRBD1, 6 bases. This CDR3 has 14 amino acids. Germline V CDR1 and CDR2: MNHEY, SVGAGI. Trimming stripped 5 bases from V and 6 bases from J, with 17 bases between. The CDR3 is CASSPPWPRGEQYF. The CDR3 nucleotides are TGTGCCAGCAGTCCCCCATGGCCCAGGGGCGAGCAGTACTTC.

The rearrangement joins TRBV25-1 to TRBJ1-4; TRBD1 matches at 8 bases. CDR1 and CDR2 from the germline V gene are MGHDK and SYGVNS. Trimming cost V 4 bases and J 6 bases; bases outside gene matches: 7. The CDR3 extends over 15 amino acids. The DNA of the CDR3 is TGTGCCAGCAGTGGCGGACAGGGAAGACATGAAAAACTGTTTTTT. Amino acid sequence: CASSGGQGRHEKLFF.

This clone was counted between two and nine times. This chain uses TRBV12-5 with TRBJ1-5; D remains ambiguous. Trimming left V 3 bases short and J 4 bases short, with 4 bases between. Germline-derived CDR1 and CDR2 are LGHNT and FRNRAP. This CDR3 is 12 amino acids long. The CDR3 DNA sequence: TGTGCTAGTGGTTTTTGGAATCAGCCCCAGCATTTT. Its protein is CASGFWNQPQHF.

The chain joins TRBV4-1 to TRBJ1-2; 8 positions agree with TRBD1. CDR3 length: 13 residues. Unmatched junction bases numbered 4, after V lost 4 bases and J lost 6 bases. Germline V lookup: CDR1 MGHRA, CDR2 YSYEKL. This CDR3 is CASSPDRVHGYTF. The DNA of the CDR3 is TGCGCCAGCAGCCCGGACAGGGTTCATGGCTACACCTTC.

Points on this clone: The identical CDR3 is also encoded by other nucleotide sequences in the sample. This chain joins TRBV6-5 and TRBJ1-1; D unresolved. Germline V gene sequence: CDR1 MNHEY, CDR2 SVGAGI. CDR3 length equals 13 residues. Between the trimmed V and J ends, which lost 2 bases and 1 base, there was a span of 5 bases. The CDR3 sequence is CASSYRRNTEAFF. As DNA, the CDR3 is TGTGCCAGCAGTTACCGCCGGAACACTGAAGCTTTCTTT.

The chain carries TRBV27 and TRBJ2-7; weak D call: TRBD2 (5 bases). In germline, CDR1 is MNHEY, CDR2 SMNVEV (reference sequence). This CDR3 is built from 13 residues. The ends were cut back, 3 bases at V and 4 bases at J, with 10 bases in the middle. The CDR3 DNA is TGTGCCAGCAGTTTCGGGATTTCTTACGAGCAGTACTTC. Protein product: CASSFGISYEQYF.

This clone was detected a few times. The rearrangement joins TRBV9 to TRBJ2-3; D remains unclear. The CDR3 covers 13 residues. Trimming cost V 4 bases and J 5 bases, with 11 bases left between them. CDR1 is SGDLS and CDR2 is YYNGEE in the germline V gene. CDR3 protein: CASSRLVIDTQYF. CDR3 DNA sequence: TGTGCCAGCAGCCGCCTGGTGATAGATACGCAGTATTTT. Using reference TRBV9 and TRBJ2-3 for the parts outside the CDR3, the full variable domain is DSGVTQTPKHLITATGQRVTLRCSPRSGDLSVYWYQQSLDQGLQFLIQYYNGEERAKGNILERFSAQQFPDLHSELNLSSLELGDSALYFCASSRLVIDTQYFGPGTRLTVL.

This clone has only one observation. The rearrangement uses TRBV5-1 and TRBJ2-5; TRBD2 matches at 9 bases. The J segment lost 2 bases and the V segment lost 4 bases, leaving 9 bases of the junction unmatched. The CDR3 covers 16 residues. The germline gives CDR1 SGHRS, CDR2 YFSETQ. The CDR3, as DNA: TGCGCCAGCAGCCTCTTTGAGACTAGCGGACAAGAGACCCAGTACTTC. It specifies CASSLFETSGQETQYF.

This sequence joins TRBV2 and TRBJ1-1; perhaps TRBD1 as D (6 bases). This CDR3 is built from 14 residues. Germline-derived CDR1 and CDR2 are SNHLY and FYNNEI. V was trimmed by 6 bases and J by 4 bases, leaving 15 bases between them. The DNA for the CDR3 is TGTGCCAGCAGGCGTACAGGGAAACCCACTGAAGCTTTCTTT. It translates to CASRRTGKPTEAFF.

The chain links TRBV15 to TRBJ1-5, with D unresolved. The CDR3 has 14 residues. Between the trimmed V and J ends, which lost 5 bases and 0 bases, there was a span of 8 bases. Germline V gene data show CDR1 as LNHNV and CDR2 as YYDKDF (reference sequence). The CDR3 bases are TGTGCCACCAGCTTGGGGAATAGCAATCAGCCCCAGCATTTT. Amino acids: CATSLGNSNQPQHF.

V gene TRBV23-1 combines with J gene TRBJ1-2; D is undetermined. TRBV23-1 is sorted into the ORF group, with uncertain function. V lost 0 bases and J 5 bases, leaving 13 bases between the germline ends. The CDR3 runs to 15 residues. In DNA, the CDR3 is TGCGCCAGCAGTCAATCTGTGGACCCTAGATATGGCTACACCTTC. As protein: CASSQSVDPRYGYTF.

This clone was counted a single time. The chain couples TRBV14 to TRBJ1-5, with 7 bases that match TRBD1. Per the germline V gene, CDR1 is SGHDN and CDR2 is FVKESK. The V gene end was trimmed by 4 bases and the J gene end by 5 bases; junction bases not matched to a gene: 11. The CDR3 loop spans 16 amino acids. CDR3 DNA: TGTGCCAGCAGCCTCCGGACAGGATCTCTCTATCAGCCCCAGCATTTT. Amino acids: CASSLRTGSLYQPQHF.

The rearrangement joins TRBV6-5 to TRBJ1-3; D not certain. V gave up 6 bases and J gave up 0 bases, with 12 bases separating them. The CDR3 consists of 15 residues. Germline loops: CDR1 MNHEY, CDR2 SVGAGI. CDR3 nucleotide sequence: TGTGCCAGCAGGGAGACCGACGTCTCTGGAAACACCATATATTTT. The encoded protein is CASRETDVSGNTIYF.

The chain couples TRBV29-1 to TRBJ2-1; D gene uncertain. Germline V lookup: CDR1 SQVTM, CDR2 ANQGSEA. This CDR3 is built from 12 residues. V shed 4 bases and J shed 8 bases, with 12 bases lying between them. DNA for the CDR3: TGCAGCGTTGCCGTGGGAAGAGATGAGCAGTTCTTC. It is translated as CSVAVGRDEQFF.